Following are 21 T cell receptor beta chains from one sample sequenced in a study of shared clonotypes between healthy human individuals. Profiled with immunoSEQ multiplex PCR; TCRdb holds only in-frame clones, not every one. The sample lists 2,500,000 or so clones; around nine tenths were seen once. Sequencing was performed on naive CD4+ T cells sorted from blood. This sample's subset: CD45RA+ positively selected. All receptors derive from a young man in good health.

V usage is TRBV10-2 and J usage is TRBJ2-2; 7 bases align to TRBD2. Germline assignment: CDR1 WSHSY and CDR2 SAAADI. This CDR3 has 16 amino acids. Trimming removed 3 bases from V and 3 bases from J; junction bases left unmatched: 7. The CDR3 DNA is TGCGCCAGCAGTGACACTAGCGAGAAGTACACCGGGGAGCTGTTTTTT. Its protein product is CASSDTSEKYTGELFF.

The chain is built from TRBV5-1 and TRBJ2-2; D is uncertain. Deletions cut 0 bases from V and 1 base from J, with 10 bases between. CDR3 length equals 16 residues. From germline, CDR1 is SGHRS and CDR2 YFSETQ. In DNA form, the CDR3 reads TGCGCCAGCAGCTTGGTAACAGCCTTGAACACCGGGGAGCTGTTTTTT. Translation gives CASSLVTALNTGELFF.

CDR3 residues: CASSQGVQETQYF. The CDR3 DNA reads TGTGCCAGCAGCCAAGGGGTCCAAGAGACCCAGTACTTC. The J gene is TRBJ2-5, the V gene TRBV7-9; D is perhaps TRBD1 (5 bases). The CDR3 has 13 amino acids. The germline V and J ends were trimmed by 5 bases and 1 base, with 8 bases remaining between them. Germline V gene sequence: CDR1 SEHNR, CDR2 FQNEAQ (reference sequence).

The chain uses TRBV19 and TRBJ1-1; D may be TRBD1 (5 bases). CDR1 LNHDA and CDR2 SQIVND come from the germline V gene (reference sequence). Trimming took off 6 bases at V and 5 bases at J, with 25 bases between the two ends. CDR3 length: 17 residues. DNA for the CDR3: TGTGCCAGTAGGTCGAAACAGGCGACCCCTGGAAGGACTGAAGCTTTCTTT. Residues: CASRSKQATPGRTEAFF.

V usage is TRBV4-1 and J usage is TRBJ2-2, with 16 bases aligning to TRBD2. This CDR3 is 17 amino acids long. Trimming at V came to 6 bases and at J to 6 bases, leaving 7 bases not matched to a gene. Looked up from germline, CDR1 is MGHRA and CDR2 is YSYEKL. The CDR3 protein is CASSPGLAGGSPGELFF. CDR3 sequence (DNA): TGCGCCAGCAGTCCGGGACTAGCGGGGGGGTCCCCCGGGGAGCTGTTTTTT.

V usage is TRBV5-1 and J usage is TRBJ2-7; 8 bases line up with TRBD1. Germline lookup yields CDR1 SGHRS and CDR2 YFSETQ. There are 14 residues in the CDR3. Trimming cost V 7 bases and J 3 bases; bases outside gene matches: 9. CDR3 sequence: CASGETGGGYEQYF. In nucleotides, the CDR3 is TGCGCCAGCGGGGAAACAGGGGGAGGCTACGAGCAGTACTTC. The complete variable domain, with remaining parts taken from reference TRBV5-1 and TRBJ2-7, reads KAGVTQTPRYLIKTRGQQVTLSCSPISGHRSVSWYQQTPGQGLQFLFEYFSETQRNKGNFPGRFSGRQFSNSRSEMNVSTLELGDSALYLCASGETGGGYEQYFGPGTRLTVT.

Worth noting for this clone: Other DNA sequences within the sample encode an identical CDR3. The chain links TRBV9 to TRBJ1-3; 8 nucleotides align to TRBD1. This CDR3 comprises 16 residues. The trim removed 2 bases at V and 2 bases at J, leaving 6 bases unmatched. Germline V CDR1 and CDR2: SGDLS, YYNGEE. In DNA form, the CDR3 reads TGTGCCAGCAGCGTCTCAGGACAGGGTACTGGAAACACCATATATTTT. Translating it yields CASSVSGQGTGNTIYF.

The chain is built from TRBV28 and TRBJ1-3, with 8 bases identical to TRBD1. After removal of 10 bases from V and 5 bases from J, the junction contained 4 bases not matched to a gene. Germline assignment: CDR1 MDHEN and CDR2 SYDVKM. CDR3 length equals 12 residues. The CDR3 DNA sequence: TGTGCCACCCAGGGGGCTAGAAACACCATATATTTT. Translation: CATQGARNTIYF.

With respect to this clone: This specimen includes other DNA sequences encoding the same CDR3. This chain uses TRBV9 with TRBJ2-1, with 7 bases that match TRBD1. The length of the CDR3 is 14 residues. Germline V gene data show CDR1 as SGDLS and CDR2 as YYNGEE. J gave up 3 bases and V 3 bases, and 3 bases lay outside the gene matches. The CDR3 here is CASSERDSYNEQFF. In DNA, the CDR3 is TGTGCCAGCAGCGAAAGGGACAGCTACAATGAGCAGTTCTTC. Filled out from reference TRBV9 and TRBJ2-1, the complete variable domain reads DSGVTQTPKHLITATGQRVTLRCSPRSGDLSVYWYQQSLDQGLQFLIQYYNGEERAKGNILERFSAQQFPDLHSELNLSSLELGDSALYFCASSERDSYNEQFFGPGTRLTVL.

The rearrangement joins TRBV30 to TRBJ2-5; 7 bases are a match to TRBD1. This CDR3 is 13 amino acids long. V was clipped by 2 bases and J by 5 bases; unmatched bases: 5. CDR1 is GTSNPN and CDR2 is SVGIG in the germline V gene (reference sequence). The CDR3 DNA follows: TGTGCCTGGAGTAAGGGGGCGACTGAGACCCAGTACTTC. Its protein product is CAWSKGATETQYF.

The V gene is TRBV5-1, the J gene TRBJ1-5; the D is unclear. The CDR3 contains 13 residues. Germline-derived CDR1 and CDR2 are SGHRS and YFSETQ. V dropped 4 bases and J dropped 3 bases, with 8 bases sitting between them. The CDR3 here is CASSADINQPQHF. The CDR3 bases are TGCGCCAGCAGCGCCGACATCAATCAGCCCCAGCATTTT.

The J gene is TRBJ2-7, the V gene TRBV5-6; maybe TRBD2 (6 bases). Germline V gene data show CDR1 as SGHDT and CDR2 as YYEEEE. V was pared by 0 bases and J by 0 bases, with 7 bases between. This CDR3 has 14 amino acids. The CDR3 loop reads CASSLVTSSYEQYF. The DNA of the CDR3 is TGTGCCAGCAGCTTGGTGACTAGCTCCTACGAGCAGTACTTC.

The V gene is TRBV6-5, the J gene TRBJ2-5; 9 bases agree with TRBD1. The CDR3 loop spans 13 amino acids. V was pared by 6 bases and J by 5 bases, with 4 bases of the junction left unmatched. Germline V gene sequence: CDR1 MNHEY, CDR2 SVGAGI. The CDR3 nucleotides are TGTGCCAGCAGACAGGGGGCTAGGGAGACCCAGTACTTC. Its translation: CASRQGARETQYF.

Details on this clone: The same CDR3 is also encoded by other DNA sequences in this sample. The V gene is TRBV2, the J gene TRBJ2-5; 10 bases match TRBD1. The V segment lost 4 bases and the J segment 8 bases; nucleotides outside the gene matches: 10. Germline CDR1 and CDR2: SNHLY and FYNNEI. This CDR3 has 15 amino acids. CDR3 nucleotide sequence: TGTGCCAGCAGTGTCCGGGACAGGGGTGGAGAAACCCAGTACTTC. Its translation is CASSVRDRGGETQYF.

The chain carries TRBV27 and TRBJ2-1, with D perhaps TRBD2 (6 bases). Germline lookup yields CDR1 MNHEY and CDR2 SMNVEV (reference sequence). V gave up 3 bases and J gave up 5 bases, with 17 bases separating them. This CDR3 comprises 16 residues. The CDR3 loop reads CASSFGGAGKNNEQFF. The CDR3 DNA follows: TGTGCCAGCAGTTTTGGCGGCGCGGGGAAAAACAATGAGCAGTTCTTC.

On this clone: This specimen includes other DNA sequences encoding the same CDR3. The CDR3 loop is CASSSDSNQPQHF. CDR3 DNA: TGTGCCAGCAGCTCCGACAGCAATCAGCCCCAGCATTTT. This chain joins TRBV7-2 and TRBJ1-5; D is ambiguous. From germline, CDR1 is SGHTA and CDR2 FQGNSA. This CDR3 has 13 residues. V shed 4 bases and J shed 1 base, with 5 bases lying between them.

Concerning this clone: This specimen includes other DNA sequences encoding the same CDR3. The chain has TRBV30 and TRBJ2-5; D is unclear. Trimming stripped 1 base from V and 4 bases from J, with 7 bases between. This CDR3 is 12 amino acids long. Germline-derived CDR1 and CDR2 are GTSNPN and SVGIG (reference sequence). CDR3 DNA sequence: TGTGCCTGGAGTGGGACGGGAGAGACCCAGTACTTC. Its translation: CAWSGTGETQYF.

The chain couples TRBV9 to TRBJ2-7; TRBD1 agrees at 9 bases. Looked up from germline, CDR1 is SGDLS and CDR2 is YYNGEE. The length of the CDR3 is 16 residues. V lost 4 bases to trimming and J lost 6 bases; unmatched junction nucleotides: 14. The CDR3 DNA is TGTGCCAGCAGCCCGGCAGGGACAGGGTTTTCTCCCGAGCAGTACTTC. Protein: CASSPAGTGFSPEQYF.

V gene TRBV9 combines with J gene TRBJ2-5; D might be TRBD1 (5 bases). Germline CDR1 and CDR2: SGDLS and YYNGEE. The CDR3 length is 14 residues. The ends were cut back, 4 bases at V and 2 bases at J, with 12 bases in the middle. As DNA, the CDR3 is TGTGCCAGCAGCAAAGGACACATACAAGAGACCCAGTACTTC. Translating gives CASSKGHIQETQYF.

The chain recombines TRBV2 with TRBJ2-2; no firm D call. The CDR3 consists of 15 residues. Deletions cut 4 bases from V and 2 bases from J, with 11 bases between. The germline gives CDR1 SNHLY, CDR2 FYNNEI. CDR3 DNA: TGTGCCAGCAGTGGGGGTAGAGGAAACACCGGGGAGCTGTTTTTT. Protein sequence: CASSGGRGNTGELFF.

The chain recombines TRBV30 with TRBJ1-3; 10 positions agree with TRBD1. The junction had 3 bases not matched to a gene; V was cut back by 8 bases and J by 2 bases. This CDR3 spans 13 amino acids. From germline, CDR1 is GTSNPN and CDR2 SVGIG (reference sequence). DNA of the CDR3: TGTGCCCGCGGACAGGGGGCTGGAAACACCATATATTTT. It yields the protein CARGQGAGNTIYF.